This TCR beta chain emerged from a study of T cells after yellow fever vaccination. On the study more broadly: For low cell numbers, libraries were made with SMART-Seq v4 Ultra Low Input.

On this clonotype: Antigen unknown.

TCRdb reprocessed the 5' RACE reads via MiXCR and lists one record per CDR3 protein. This table holds approximately 580,000 distinct CDR3 sequences, around a sixth found once. This CDR3 has 18 residues. Germline V lookup: CDR1 SGHAT, CDR2 FQNNGV. V shed 1 base, J shed 0 bases, and the junction held 6 bases outside the gene matches. Study results and caveats: A small proportion of clonotypes was detected in both the CD4 and CD8 compartments.

This sequence originates from a man younger than 35 who received the YFV17D yellow fever vaccine. Sequenced material: PBMCs, taken 5 to 6 days after the first yellow fever vaccination. The genes are TRBV11-2 and TRBJ2-3, with 11 bases lining up with TRBD2. The CDR3 region is CASSLVGLAGGSTDTQYF. As DNA, the CDR3 is TGTGCCAGCAGCTTAGTAGGGCTAGCGGGGGGTAGCACAGATACGCAGTATTTT. The variable domain in full, with the rest retrieved from reference TRBV11-2 and TRBJ2-3, is EAGVAQSPRYKIIEKRQSVAFWCNPISGHATLYWYQQILGQGPKLLIQFQNNGVVDDSQLPKDRFSAERLKGVDSTLKIQPAKLEDSAVYLCASSLVGLAGGSTDTQYFGPGTRLTVL.